These T cell receptor beta chains were read from a single sample in a study of TIL therapy for anti-PD-1-resistant metastatic lung cancer. TCRdb's table, derived via immunoSEQ multiplex PCR, lists solely in-frame clones and lacks some. The repertoire holds around 50,000 clones, with more than 60% as singletons. The input for sequencing was blood, taken at baseline. The receptors originated from a person aged 25 to 80 with non-small cell lung cancer. The CDR3 runs from the conserved cysteine through the conserved F or W. Only some rows state a clone size, as once, few, many or a class for expanded clones.

j_gene: TRBJ2-5; abundance: .; v_gene: TRBV7-2; CDR3aa: CASSLVGIAGVGETQYF
j_gene: TRBJ2-2; abundance: few; v_gene: TRBV5-4; CDR3aa: CASSSSGGRVTGELFF
j_gene: TRBJ2-7; abundance: few; v_gene: TRBV9; CDR3aa: CASSVGGTDYEQYF
j_gene: TRBJ2-1; abundance: medium-sized; v_gene: TRBV9; CDR3aa: CASSVESSYNEQFF
j_gene: TRBJ2-1; abundance: .; v_gene: TRBV9; CDR3aa: CASTETGSVSYNEQFF
j_gene: TRBJ2-2; abundance: .; v_gene: TRBV28; CDR3aa: CASSPAGAFLLSGRVNTGELFF
j_gene: TRBJ2-1; abundance: .; v_gene: TRBV5-1; CDR3aa: CASSLGGTLNEQFF
j_gene: TRBJ1-4; abundance: once; v_gene: TRBV6-1; CDR3aa: CASSANSGTGSEKLFF
j_gene: TRBJ2-1; abundance: .; v_gene: TRBV12-5; CDR3aa: CASGPDGGYEQFF
j_gene: TRBJ2-1; abundance: .; v_gene: TRBV11-1; CDR3aa: CASSPLSSISYNEQFF
j_gene: TRBJ2-5; abundance: .; v_gene: TRBV9; CDR3aa: CASSVGLTGFRETQYF
j_gene: TRBJ2-2; abundance: .; v_gene: TRBV6-4; CDR3aa: CASSENSAGELFF
j_gene: TRBJ2-2; abundance: few; v_gene: TRBV7-9; CDR3aa: CASSFLKGSTGELFF
j_gene: TRBJ1-4; abundance: .; v_gene: TRBV11-2; CDR3aa: CASSGTIAGGREKLFF